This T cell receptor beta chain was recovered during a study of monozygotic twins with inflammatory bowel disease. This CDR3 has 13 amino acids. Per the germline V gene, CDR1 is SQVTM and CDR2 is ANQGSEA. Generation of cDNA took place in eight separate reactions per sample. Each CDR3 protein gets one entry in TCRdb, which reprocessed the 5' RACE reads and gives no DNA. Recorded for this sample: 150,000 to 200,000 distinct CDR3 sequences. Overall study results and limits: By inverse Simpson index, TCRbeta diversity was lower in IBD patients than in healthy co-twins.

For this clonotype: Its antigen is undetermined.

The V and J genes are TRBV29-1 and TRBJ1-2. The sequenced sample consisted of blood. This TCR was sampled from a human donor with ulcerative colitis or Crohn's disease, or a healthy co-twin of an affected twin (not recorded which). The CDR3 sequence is CSIKGIWLNGYTF.